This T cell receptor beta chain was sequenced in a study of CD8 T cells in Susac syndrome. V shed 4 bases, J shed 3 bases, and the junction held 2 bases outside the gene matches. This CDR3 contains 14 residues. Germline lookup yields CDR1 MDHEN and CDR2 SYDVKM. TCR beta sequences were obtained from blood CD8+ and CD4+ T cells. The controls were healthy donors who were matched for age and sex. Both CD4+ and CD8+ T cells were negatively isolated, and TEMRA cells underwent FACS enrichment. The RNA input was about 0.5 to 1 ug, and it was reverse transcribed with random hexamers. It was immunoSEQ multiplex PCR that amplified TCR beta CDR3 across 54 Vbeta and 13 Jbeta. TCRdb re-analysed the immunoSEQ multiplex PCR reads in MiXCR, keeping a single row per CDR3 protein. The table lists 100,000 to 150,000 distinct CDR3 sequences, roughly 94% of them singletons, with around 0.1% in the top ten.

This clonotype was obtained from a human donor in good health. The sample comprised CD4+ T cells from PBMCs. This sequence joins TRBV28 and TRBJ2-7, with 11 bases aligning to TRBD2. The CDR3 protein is CASSSTSGIYEQYF. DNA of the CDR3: TGTGCCAGCAGTTCGACTAGCGGGATCTACGAGCAGTACTTC.